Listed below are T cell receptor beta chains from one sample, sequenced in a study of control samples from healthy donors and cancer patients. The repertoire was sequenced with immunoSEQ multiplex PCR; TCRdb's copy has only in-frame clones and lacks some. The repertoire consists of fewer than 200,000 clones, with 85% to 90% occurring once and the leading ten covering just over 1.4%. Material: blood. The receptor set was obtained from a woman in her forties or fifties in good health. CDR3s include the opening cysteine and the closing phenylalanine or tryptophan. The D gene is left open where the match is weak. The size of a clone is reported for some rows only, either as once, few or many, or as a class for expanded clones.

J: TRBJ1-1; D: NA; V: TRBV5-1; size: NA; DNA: TGCGCCAGCAGCTTGGCTGCAGGGGATACGAACACTGAAGCTTTCTTT; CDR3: CASSLAAGDTNTEAFF
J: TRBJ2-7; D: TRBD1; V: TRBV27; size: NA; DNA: TGTGCCAGGCGACCCGGGACAGGGGGACCCTACGAGCAGTACTTC; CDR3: CARRPGTGGPYEQYF
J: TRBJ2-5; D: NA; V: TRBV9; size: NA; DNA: TGTGCCAGCAGCCTTTCAGGGTTAGAGACCCAGTACTTC; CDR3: CASSLSGLETQYF
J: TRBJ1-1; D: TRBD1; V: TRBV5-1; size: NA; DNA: TGCGCCAGCCACCGACAGGGAAGGTTCGAGGACACTGAAGCTTTCTTT; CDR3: CASHRQGRFEDTEAFF
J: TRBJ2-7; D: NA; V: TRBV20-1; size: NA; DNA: TGCAGTGCTAGTCGACAGGAGATGAGCGAGCAGTACTTC; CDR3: CSASRQEMSEQYF
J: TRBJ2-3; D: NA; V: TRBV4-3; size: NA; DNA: TGCGCCAGCAGCCAAGATATTAGGGGGAGCTCTAGCACAGATACGCAGTATTTT; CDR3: CASSQDIRGSSSTDTQYF
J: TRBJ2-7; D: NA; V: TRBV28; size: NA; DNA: TGTGCCAGCAGTTTAGGCGGGACTGGGTACGAGCAGTACTTC; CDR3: CASSLGGTGYEQYF
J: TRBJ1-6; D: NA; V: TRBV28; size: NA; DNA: TGTGCCAGCAGTTTATATACCAACTATAATTCACCCCTCCACTTT; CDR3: CASSLYTNYNSPLHF
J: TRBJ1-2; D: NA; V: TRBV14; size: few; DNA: TGTGCCAGCTCCAACAGGGTCAACTATGGCTACACCTTC; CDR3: CASSNRVNYGYTF
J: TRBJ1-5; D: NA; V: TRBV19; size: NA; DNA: TGTGCCAGTAGTATTGCAGGGTCGGGGGGCCAGCCCCAGCATTTT; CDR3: CASSIAGSGGQPQHF